Listed below are T cell receptor beta chains from one sample, sequenced in a study of T cells after yellow fever vaccination. TCRdb fed the 5' RACE reads into MiXCR, producing one record per CDR3 protein. The table records 400,000 or so distinct CDR3 sequences, 11% of them present only once. The sample here was PBMCs, taken on the day of the first yellow fever vaccination. These TCRs come from a man between 18 and 29 years old who received the YFV17D yellow fever vaccine. The CDR3 runs from the conserved cysteine through the conserved F or W. The D gene is left open where the match is weak. Clone size is shown for a subset of rows, as once, few, many or a class of expanded clone.

D	size	J	V	CDR3	DNA
.	few	TRBJ2-4	TRBV20-1	CSARDFRQGKNIQYF	TGCAGTGCTAGAGATTTTCGGCAGGGAAAGAACATTCAGTACTTC
TRBD2	.	TRBJ2-1	TRBV7-2	CASTPGLAGANEQFF	TGTGCCAGCACCCCTGGGCTAGCGGGGGCTAATGAGCAGTTCTTC
.	few	TRBJ1-2	TRBV7-8	CASSSQTDVGYTF	TGTGCCAGCAGCTCGCAAACAGATGTTGGCTACACCTTC
TRBD1	few	TRBJ2-1	TRBV6-5	CASSLGQKNEQFF	TGTGCCAGCAGTTTGGGACAGAAGAATGAGCAGTTCTTC
TRBD2	.	TRBJ2-4	TRBV20-1	CSARRGLAGAFGIQYF	TGCAGTGCCCGCCGTGGGTTAGCGGGGGCCTTTGGCATTCAGTACTTC
.	.	TRBJ2-3	TRBV15	CATSRGGPRLANSPTDTQYF	TGTGCCACCAGCAGAGGGGGGCCTCGATTAGCGAATAGTCCCACAGATACGCAGTATTTT
TRBD1	.	TRBJ2-5	TRBV3-1	CASSQDRRGGLQETQYF	TGTGCCAGCAGCCAAGATCGACGAGGGGGCCTCCAAGAGACCCAGTACTTC
TRBD2	many	TRBJ2-5	TRBV12-3/TRBV12-4	CASSFLAGSQETQYF	TGTGCCAGCAGTTTCCTAGCGGGGTCTCAAGAGACCCAGTACTTC
.	.	TRBJ2-5	TRBV28	CASSGRGAAQETQYF	TGTGCCAGCAGTGGGCGAGGGGCAGCTCAAGAGACCCAGTACTTC
.	.	TRBJ2-7	TRBV5-6	CASSRGGGAEQYF	TGTGCCAGCAGCAGGGGAGGAGGGGCCGAGCAGTACTTC
.	few	TRBJ1-2	TRBV19	CASTPDTYGYTF	TGTGCCAGTACCCCGGACACCTATGGCTACACCTTC
.	.	TRBJ2-2	TRBV18	CASSPYSPGELFF	TGTGCCAGCTCACCATATAGTCCCGGGGAGCTGTTTTTT
.	.	TRBJ2-1	TRBV5-1	CASSLDPAQPYNEQFF	TGCGCCAGCAGCTTGGACCCAGCCCAGCCCTACAATGAGCAGTTCTTC
TRBD2	.	TRBJ2-5	TRBV7-2	CASSAGTTRETQYF	TGTGCCAGCAGCGCCGGGACTACCAGAGAGACCCAGTACTTC
TRBD2	many	TRBJ2-5	TRBV28	CASSLSLTSGSKETQYF	TGTGCCAGCAGTTTATCCCTGACTAGCGGCTCAAAAGAGACCCAGTACTTC
TRBD1	.	TRBJ1-2	TRBV30	CAWSGDRGPNYGYTF	TGTGCCTGGAGTGGGGACAGGGGTCCTAACTATGGCTACACCTTC
.	few	TRBJ2-5	TRBV6-1	CASRITPPGVHIQETQYF	TGTGCCAGCAGGATTACCCCTCCGGGGGTGCACATCCAAGAGACCCAGTACTTC
.	few	TRBJ1-6	TRBV7-2	CASSLQFAGGLSPLHF	TGTGCCAGCAGCTTACAGTTTGCGGGGGGACTCTCACCCCTCCACTTT
.	.	TRBJ1-5	TRBV28	CASSLKVRGQPQHF	TGTGCCAGCAGTTTGAAGGTTAGGGGTCAGCCCCAGCATTTT
.	few	TRBJ1-4	TRBV7-9	CASSQRGATNEKLFF	TGTGCCAGCAGCCAACGCGGGGCAACTAATGAAAAACTGTTTTTT
.	few	TRBJ1-1	TRBV11-3	CASSLVSSSEAFF	TGTGCCAGCAGCTTAGTTTCCTCGTCTGAAGCTTTCTTT
.	many	TRBJ2-5	TRBV7-2	CASSSSKVQETQYF	TGTGCCAGCAGCTCGAGTAAGGTCCAAGAGACCCAGTACTTC
.	few	TRBJ1-1	TRBV27	CASSFGQFHTEAFF	TGTGCCAGCAGTTTCGGACAGTTCCACACTGAAGCTTTCTTT
TRBD2	.	TRBJ2-1	TRBV6-4	CASSDSSGRGDYNEQFF	TGTGCCAGCAGTGACTCAAGCGGGCGGGGGGACTACAATGAGCAGTTCTTC
.	.	TRBJ1-5	TRBV5-1	CASSPDTTYQPQHF	TGCGCCAGCAGCCCCGACACTACCTATCAGCCCCAGCATTTT
.	.	TRBJ2-7	TRBV2	CASSEDRIKYYEQYF	TGTGCCAGCAGTGAAGACAGGATCAAGTACTACGAGCAGTACTTC
.	.	TRBJ2-1	TRBV29-1	CSGERRDKGTEQFF	TGCAGCGGGGAACGCCGGGACAAGGGGACTGAGCAGTTCTTC
TRBD2	few	TRBJ2-1	TRBV18	CASSPTPGLEPNEQFF	TGTGCCAGCTCACCGACCCCGGGACTAGAACCTAATGAGCAGTTCTTC
.	.	TRBJ2-5	TRBV27	CASSLSRGLDQETQYF	TGTGCCAGCAGTTTATCTAGGGGGTTGGACCAAGAGACCCAGTACTTC
.	.	TRBJ2-2	TRBV5-1	CASSSLNPTGELFF	TGCGCCAGCAGCTCCTTGAACCCAACCGGGGAGCTGTTTTTT
.	.	TRBJ1-2	TRBV20-1	CSASGRHPSGYTF	TGCAGTGCTAGCGGACGACATCCTTCGGGCTACACCTTC
.	few	TRBJ2-5	TRBV10-3	CAISESRGQETQYF	TGTGCCATCAGTGAGTCGAGGGGCCAAGAGACCCAGTACTTC
.	.	TRBJ2-3	TRBV4-1	CASSPDRTTDTQYF	TGCGCCAGCAGCCCTGACAGAACCACAGATACGCAGTATTTT
.	many	TRBJ2-5	TRBV5-1	CASSFGTPRETQYF	TGCGCCAGCAGCTTCGGGACTCCTCGAGAGACCCAGTACTTC
.	.	TRBJ2-6	TRBV24-1	CATSDSDRANVLTF	TGTGCCACCAGTGACTCGGACAGAGCCAACGTCCTGACTTTC
.	few	TRBJ1-3	TRBV18	CASSPDRSSGNTIYF	TGTGCCAGCTCACCCGACAGGAGCTCTGGAAACACCATATATTTT
TRBD1	few	TRBJ1-2	TRBV3-1	CASSQDPTGEGYTF	TGTGCCAGCAGCCAAGATCCGACAGGGGAAGGCTACACCTTC
.	.	TRBJ2-5	TRBV15	CATSRSETQYF	TGTGCCACCAGCAGGTCAGAGACCCAGTACTTC
.	few	TRBJ2-1	TRBV7-3	CASSFTGRGRGLLSSNNEQFF	TGTGCCAGCAGCTTTACCGGTCGGGGGAGGGGGCTGTTAAGCTCAAACAATGAGCAGTTCTTC
.	few	TRBJ1-5	TRBV7-9	CASSLSGFHSNQPQHF	TGTGCCAGCAGCTTAAGCGGGTTCCATAGCAATCAGCCCCAGCATTTT
.	.	TRBJ1-5	TRBV7-2	CASSLNSLGNSNQPQHF	TGTGCCAGCAGCTTAAACAGTCTCGGCAATAGCAATCAGCCCCAGCATTTT
TRBD2	few	TRBJ2-1	TRBV5-4	CASSSYQRGLSYNEQFF	TGTGCCAGCAGCTCCTACCAGCGGGGGCTCTCCTACAATGAGCAGTTCTTC
.	.	TRBJ2-6	TRBV7-9	CASRRGQTSGANVLTF	TGTGCCAGCAGGCGGGGGCAAACCTCTGGGGCCAACGTCCTGACTTTC
.	few	TRBJ2-7	TRBV3-1	CASSPDTAGYSYEQYF	TGTGCCAGCAGCCCCGACACGGCAGGGTACTCCTACGAGCAGTACTTC
.	few	TRBJ1-2	TRBV7-3	CASSLSGTNNLNGYTF	TGTGCCAGCAGCCTAAGCGGGACAAACAATCTTAATGGCTACACCTTC
.	few	TRBJ2-2	TRBV19	CASTVPNGVTTGELFF	TGTGCCAGTACAGTACCTAACGGGGTAACCACCGGGGAGCTGTTTTTT
TRBD1	once	TRBJ2-1	TRBV9	CASSVGQGANEQFF	TGTGCCAGCAGCGTAGGCCAGGGGGCAAATGAGCAGTTCTTC
.	.	TRBJ2-3	TRBV10-3	CALSYSSGTDTQYF	TGTGCCCTATCATACAGTTCGGGGACAGATACGCAGTATTTT
.	.	TRBJ2-3	TRBV4-2	CASSQDIEPDTQYF	TGTGCCAGCAGCCAAGATATTGAACCAGATACGCAGTATTTT
TRBD1	.	TRBJ2-2	TRBV4-1	CASSQMDRGPNTGELFF	TGCGCCAGCAGCCAGATGGACAGGGGGCCGAACACCGGGGAGCTGTTTTTT
.	.	TRBJ2-2	TRBV7-9	CASSLAGGHTGELFF	TGTGCCAGCAGCTTAGCGGGGGGCCACACCGGGGAGCTGTTTTTT
TRBD1	.	TRBJ2-2	TRBV19	CASSIAGQGWTGELFF	TGTGCCAGTAGTATCGCTGGACAGGGTTGGACCGGGGAGCTGTTTTTT
.	.	TRBJ2-5	TRBV10-3	CAISEYQGETQYF	TGTGCCATCAGTGAGTACCAGGGAGAGACCCAGTACTTC
TRBD2	.	TRBJ2-5	TRBV5-1	CASAAGGPVTQYF	TGCGCCAGTGCGGCGGGGGGGCCGGTGACCCAGTACTTC
.	.	TRBJ2-1	TRBV5-1	CASRMTLRIDEQFF	TGCGCCAGCAGAATGACGCTAAGGATCGATGAGCAGTTCTTC
TRBD2	.	TRBJ2-3	TRBV5-1	CASSSPASGGTDTQYF	TGCGCCAGCAGCTCCCCGGCTAGCGGGGGAACAGATACGCAGTATTTT
.	.	TRBJ2-3	TRBV20-1	CSARDGAGGTDTQYF	TGCAGTGCTAGAGATGGGGCAGGGGGCACAGATACGCAGTATTTT
.	.	TRBJ2-1	TRBV4-1	CASRVGFEQFF	TGCGCCAGCAGGGTAGGGTTTGAGCAGTTCTTC